These 11 T cell receptor beta chains were all obtained from the same sample, sequenced in a study of T cell responses to AZD1222 COVID-19 vaccine. TCRdb's copy holds only in-frame clones and misses some; the assay was immunoSEQ multiplex PCR. The profile shows roughly 120,000 clones, 90% to 95% of them singletons. The material sequenced was peripheral blood, taken 28 days after the second AZD1222 dose. These TCRs come from an adult who received the AZD1222 COVID-19 vaccine.

The chain links TRBV18 to TRBJ2-7; perhaps TRBD1 as D (5 bases). This CDR3 contains 16 residues. The V end lost 2 bases, the J end lost 6 bases, and 20 bases lay between the germline ends. Germline assignment: CDR1 KGHSH and CDR2 LQKENI. The CDR3: CASSPGAPPHLSEQYF. CDR3 in DNA: TGTGCCAGCTCACCAGGGGCGCCCCCTCATCTCTCCGAGCAGTACTTC.

This clone was observed once. The gene calls are TRBV7-8 and TRBJ2-3; the D call may be TRBD1 or TRBD2 (5 bases each). V was trimmed by 5 bases and J by 7 bases, leaving 19 bases between them. CDR1 is SGHVS, CDR2 FQNEAQ, per germline. This CDR3 region has 15 residues. CDR3: CASSPRDRPRNTQYF. The DNA for the CDR3 is TGTGCCAGCAGCCCGAGGGACCGGCCGAGAAATACGCAGTATTTT. The full variable domain, rest sourced from reference TRBV7-8 and TRBJ2-3, is GAGVSQSPRYKVAKRGQDVALRCDPISGHVSLFWYQQALGQGPEFLTYFQNEAQLDKSGLPSDRFFAERPEGSVSTLKIQRTQQEDSAVYLCASSPRDRPRNTQYFGPGTRLTVL.

V gene TRBV5-4 combines with J gene TRBJ1-2; D call uncertain. Germline CDR1 is SGHNT and CDR2 is YYREEE (reference sequence). This CDR3 has 13 residues. V lost 4 bases and J 2 bases, leaving 9 bases between the germline ends. CDR3: CASSPERNYGYTF. CDR3 DNA: TGTGCCAGCAGCCCGGAGAGGAACTATGGCTACACCTTC.

The chain links TRBV12-3 or TRBV12-4 to TRBJ1-2; tentative D call: TRBD1 (6 bases). V was cut by 6 bases and J by 5 bases, with 13 bases left in between. The CDR3 runs 13 residues. CDR3 region: CASRPTGFYGYTF. CDR3 sequence (DNA): TGTGCCAGCAGACCTACAGGGTTTTATGGCTACACCTTC.

The genes are TRBV5-4 and TRBJ2-1; 8 bases map to TRBD2. Unmatched junction bases numbered 8, after V lost 1 base and J lost 8 bases. The CDR3 contains 15 residues. Germline CDR1 and CDR2: SGHNT and YYREEE (reference sequence). The CDR3 spells CASSLNQGRGDEQFF. CDR3 coding DNA: TGTGCCAGCAGCTTGAACCAGGGGCGGGGGGATGAGCAGTTCTTC.

This clone was seen once. The chain has TRBV4-3 and TRBJ1-1; TRBD1 aligns across 7 bases. Unmatched junction bases numbered 3, after V lost 3 bases and J lost 2 bases. This CDR3 is built from 14 residues. Germline V gene data show CDR1 as LGHNA and CDR2 as YSLEER. CDR3 amino acids: CASSHTGDNTEAFF. CDR3 DNA sequence: TGCGCCAGCAGCCATACAGGGGATAACACTGAAGCTTTCTTT.

The chain links TRBV12-3 or TRBV12-4 to TRBJ2-7; D gene uncertain. The V end was cut by 5 bases, the J end by 2 bases, with 7 bases between. This CDR3 is 12 amino acids long. The chain's CDR3 is CASSGLPYEQYF. The CDR3 bases are TGTGCCAGCAGTGGTTTACCCTACGAGCAGTACTTC.

This chain joins TRBV3-1 (or the pseudogene TRBV3-2) and TRBJ2-1, with 8 bases that match TRBD2. CDR3 length equals 18 residues. Germline V gene data show CDR1 as LGHDT and CDR2 as YNNKEL (reference sequence). The ends lost 4 bases at V and 5 bases at J; junction bases unmatched: 16. CDR3 nucleotide sequence: TGTGCCAGCAGCCGAGGGAGCGGGAGTTGGCTGAGGGACAATGAGCAGTTCTTC. Translation gives CASSRGSGSWLRDNEQFF.

V and J are TRBV4-3 and TRBJ2-1, with D unresolved. Germline CDR1 is LGHNA and CDR2 is YSLEER. The CDR3 consists of 12 residues. Deletions cut 1 base from V and 9 bases from J, with 7 bases between. CDR3 in amino acids: CASSQASTEQFF. The CDR3, as DNA: TGCGCCAGCAGCCAAGCGAGTACTGAGCAGTTCTTC.

The V gene is TRBV3-1 (or the pseudogene TRBV3-2), the J gene TRBJ1-5; D gene unclear. The CDR3 loop spans 12 amino acids. Trimming stripped 1 base from V and 3 bases from J, with 1 base between. Germline CDR1 is LGHDT and CDR2 is YNNKEL (reference sequence). CDR3 in DNA: TGTGCCAGCAGCCAAGCCAATCAGCCCCAGCATTTT. Amino acid sequence: CASSQANQPQHF.

This chain joins TRBV5-1 and TRBJ1-3; D not resolved. The ends were cut back, 0 bases at V and 2 bases at J, with 6 bases in the middle. CDR1 and CDR2 from the germline V gene are SGHRS and YFSETQ. The CDR3 is 14 amino acids. In DNA, the CDR3 is TGCGCCAGCAGCTTGGCCACAGCTGGAAACACCATATATTTT. Translation gives CASSLATAGNTIYF.